A selection of T cell receptor beta chains follows, all from one sample in a study of spatial heterogeneity in lung cancer. TCRdb reprocessed the 5' RACE reads via MiXCR and lists one record per CDR3 protein. In the table there are some 8,000 distinct CDR3 sequences, 5% to 5.5% of which are singletons. This material consisted of PBMCs, taken at surgery. The source is a male donor with early-stage non-small cell lung cancer. The CDR3 runs from the conserved cysteine through the conserved F or W. Fields, in order: J gene, CDR3 length, D gene, clone size, V gene, CDR3 protein, CDR3 DNA. The D gene is left open where the match is weak. The size entry is marked missing in some rows and otherwise reads once, few, many or a size class.

J gene: TRBJ1-5
CDR3 length: 12
D gene: -
clone size: many
V gene: TRBV20-1
CDR3 protein: CSARQAGQPQHF
CDR3 DNA: TGCAGTGCTAGGCAGGCCGGTCAGCCCCAGCATTTT

J gene: TRBJ2-5
CDR3 length: 17
D gene: TRBD2
clone size: once
V gene: TRBV15
CDR3 protein: CATSRAPGLAFRETQYF
CDR3 DNA: TGTGCCACCAGCAGAGCCCCGGGACTAGCATTCAGGGAGACCCAGTACTTC

J gene: TRBJ1-2
CDR3 length: 11
D gene: TRBD1
clone size: -
V gene: TRBV7-8
CDR3 protein: CASSRDRGYTF
CDR3 DNA: TGTGCCAGCAGCAGGGACAGAGGCTACACCTTC

J gene: TRBJ2-5
CDR3 length: 16
D gene: -
clone size: many
V gene: TRBV7-9
CDR3 protein: CASSSEGRGGGETQYF
CDR3 DNA: TGTGCCAGCAGCTCCGAGGGTAGGGGAGGAGGAGAGACCCAGTACTTC

J gene: TRBJ1-5
CDR3 length: 15
D gene: -
clone size: many
V gene: TRBV19
CDR3 protein: CASSIWGHSNQPQHF
CDR3 DNA: TGTGCCAGTAGTATATGGGGTCATAGCAATCAGCCCCAGCATTTT

J gene: TRBJ2-2
CDR3 length: 13
D gene: -
clone size: many
V gene: TRBV9
CDR3 protein: CASKEEDTGELFF
CDR3 DNA: TGTGCCAGCAAGGAAGAGGACACCGGGGAGCTGTTTTTT

J gene: TRBJ2-7
CDR3 length: 13
D gene: TRBD1
clone size: many
V gene: TRBV28
CDR3 protein: CASTPSGGREQYF
CDR3 DNA: TGTGCCAGCACCCCGTCAGGGGGCCGCGAGCAGTACTTC

J gene: TRBJ2-5
CDR3 length: 17
D gene: TRBD2
clone size: few
V gene: TRBV28
CDR3 protein: CASSRPQGLAGGETQYF
CDR3 DNA: TGTGCCAGCAGTCGCCCGCAAGGTCTAGCGGGAGGGGAGACCCAGTACTTC

J gene: TRBJ2-1
CDR3 length: 15
D gene: TRBD1
clone size: many
V gene: TRBV11-3
CDR3 protein: CASSPAGTGNNEQFF
CDR3 DNA: TGTGCCAGCAGCCCGGCCGGGACAGGGAACAATGAGCAGTTCTTC

J gene: TRBJ2-1
CDR3 length: 17
D gene: -
clone size: many
V gene: TRBV21-1
CDR3 protein: CASSKGRTSGADNEQFF
CDR3 DNA: TGTGCCAGCAGCAAAGGACGCACTAGCGGAGCCGACAATGAGCAGTTCTTC

J gene: TRBJ2-1
CDR3 length: 16
D gene: TRBD2
clone size: many
V gene: TRBV18
CDR3 protein: CASSPQVAGGPNEQFF
CDR3 DNA: TGTGCCAGCTCACCACAGGTTGCGGGGGGGCCAAACGAGCAGTTCTTC

J gene: TRBJ1-2
CDR3 length: 11
D gene: -
clone size: many
V gene: TRBV12-3/TRBV12-4
CDR3 protein: CASSLGWRPLF
CDR3 DNA: TGTGCCAGCAGTTTAGGTTGGAGACCGCTCTTC

J gene: TRBJ2-5
CDR3 length: 13
D gene: TRBD2
clone size: many
V gene: TRBV7-2
CDR3 protein: CASRERGKETQYF
CDR3 DNA: TGTGCCAGCAGGGAGCGGGGGAAAGAGACCCAGTACTTC

J gene: TRBJ2-7
CDR3 length: 12
D gene: -
clone size: many
V gene: TRBV3-2
CDR3 protein: CASSQDSGEQYF
CDR3 DNA: TGTGCCAGCAGCCAAGATTCCGGGGAGCAGTACTTC

J gene: TRBJ2-1
CDR3 length: 13
D gene: -
clone size: many
V gene: TRBV6-2/TRBV6-3
CDR3 protein: CASSQTPVWEQFF
CDR3 DNA: TGTGCCAGCAGCCAAACCCCGGTGTGGGAGCAGTTCTTC

J gene: TRBJ2-3
CDR3 length: 15
D gene: -
clone size: many
V gene: TRBV7-9
CDR3 protein: CASRSGIRSADTQYF
CDR3 DNA: TGTGCCAGCAGATCCGGGATCCGGTCGGCAGATACGCAGTATTTT

J gene: TRBJ2-5
CDR3 length: 12
D gene: -
clone size: many
V gene: TRBV29-1
CDR3 protein: CSVEDGGKTQYF
CDR3 DNA: TGCAGCGTTGAGGACGGTGGAAAGACCCAGTACTTC

J gene: TRBJ2-7
CDR3 length: 14
D gene: TRBD2
clone size: few
V gene: TRBV19
CDR3 protein: CASSPQRDSYEQYF
CDR3 DNA: TGTGCCAGTAGTCCCCAGCGGGACTCCTACGAGCAGTACTTC

J gene: TRBJ2-5
CDR3 length: 12
D gene: -
clone size: many
V gene: TRBV10-3
CDR3 protein: CAISGTEETQYF
CDR3 DNA: TGTGCCATCAGTGGTACAGAAGAGACCCAGTACTTC

J gene: TRBJ2-1
CDR3 length: 16
D gene: TRBD2
clone size: many
V gene: TRBV3-1
CDR3 protein: CASSQRLAGAYNEQFF
CDR3 DNA: TGTGCCAGCAGCCAAAGACTAGCGGGGGCCTACAATGAGCAGTTCTTC

J gene: TRBJ2-1
CDR3 length: 15
D gene: -
clone size: many
V gene: TRBV5-4
CDR3 protein: CASSLGGAVYNEQFF
CDR3 DNA: TGTGCCAGCAGCTTGGGGGGCGCGGTGTACAATGAGCAGTTCTTC

J gene: TRBJ2-2
CDR3 length: 16
D gene: TRBD2
clone size: many
V gene: TRBV6-5
CDR3 protein: CASNKWGLAETGELFF
CDR3 DNA: TGTGCCAGCAACAAATGGGGACTAGCGGAAACCGGGGAGCTGTTTTTT

J gene: TRBJ1-5
CDR3 length: 14
D gene: -
clone size: many
V gene: TRBV5-1
CDR3 protein: CASSDGQGGQPQHF
CDR3 DNA: TGCGCCAGCAGCGATGGGCAGGGAGGGCAGCCCCAGCATTTT

J gene: TRBJ2-1
CDR3 length: 17
D gene: -
clone size: few
V gene: TRBV28
CDR3 protein: CASSSRVPVGAGDEQFF
CDR3 DNA: TGTGCCAGCAGTTCCCGAGTTCCGGTGGGAGCCGGAGATGAGCAGTTCTTC

J gene: TRBJ2-3
CDR3 length: 16
D gene: TRBD2
clone size: many
V gene: TRBV6-5
CDR3 protein: CASSSPGLAGADTQYF
CDR3 DNA: TGTGCCAGCAGTTCCCCGGGACTAGCGGGAGCAGATACGCAGTATTTT

J gene: TRBJ2-7
CDR3 length: 16
D gene: TRBD2
clone size: many
V gene: TRBV4-3
CDR3 protein: CASSQDSAGDQREQYF
CDR3 DNA: TGCGCCAGCAGCCAAGATAGCGCGGGAGATCAGCGCGAGCAGTACTTC

J gene: TRBJ1-1
CDR3 length: 14
D gene: -
clone size: many
V gene: TRBV6-1
CDR3 protein: CASRTTGRGTEAFF
CDR3 DNA: TGTGCCAGCAGGACGACAGGTCGGGGGACTGAAGCTTTCTTT

J gene: TRBJ2-1
CDR3 length: 15
D gene: TRBD2
clone size: -
V gene: TRBV27
CDR3 protein: CASSPGTSGRGEQFF
CDR3 DNA: TGTGCCAGCAGTCCCGGGACTAGCGGGAGAGGGGAGCAGTTCTTC

J gene: TRBJ2-7
CDR3 length: 16
D gene: TRBD2
clone size: many
V gene: TRBV14
CDR3 protein: CASSPSGRHRGDEQYF
CDR3 DNA: TGTGCCAGCAGCCCAAGCGGGAGGCACCGGGGGGACGAGCAGTACTTC

J gene: TRBJ2-5
CDR3 length: 14
D gene: -
clone size: many
V gene: TRBV28
CDR3 protein: CAAKGGGAQETQYF
CDR3 DNA: TGTGCCGCAAAGGGAGGGGGCGCCCAAGAGACCCAGTACTTC

J gene: TRBJ2-2
CDR3 length: 18
D gene: TRBD1
clone size: few
V gene: TRBV10-2
CDR3 protein: CASNLNRGQMTNTGELFF
CDR3 DNA: TGCGCCAGCAACCTAAACAGGGGGCAGATGACGAACACCGGGGAGCTGTTTTTT

J gene: TRBJ2-1
CDR3 length: 14
D gene: TRBD2
clone size: many
V gene: TRBV28
CDR3 protein: CASSSLIAGRGQFF
CDR3 DNA: TGTGCCAGCAGCTCCCTCATAGCGGGAAGGGGGCAGTTCTTC

J gene: TRBJ1-1
CDR3 length: 15
D gene: -
clone size: many
V gene: TRBV28
CDR3 protein: CASGDRFGGYTEAFF
CDR3 DNA: TGTGCCAGCGGAGACAGGTTCGGTGGTTACACTGAAGCTTTCTTT

J gene: TRBJ1-2
CDR3 length: 14
D gene: TRBD1
clone size: medium-sized
V gene: TRBV27
CDR3 protein: CASSSGTGSKGYTF
CDR3 DNA: TGTGCCAGCAGTTCCGGGACAGGTTCGAAAGGCTACACCTTC

J gene: TRBJ2-7
CDR3 length: 15
D gene: TRBD1
clone size: many
V gene: TRBV15
CDR3 protein: CATSRRQGISYEQYF
CDR3 DNA: TGTGCCACCAGCAGACGACAGGGGATCTCCTACGAGCAGTACTTC

J gene: TRBJ2-4
CDR3 length: 18
D gene: TRBD1
clone size: many
V gene: TRBV23-1
CDR3 protein: CASSQLGGRGRAKNIQYF
CDR3 DNA: TGCGCCAGCAGTCAATTGGGGGGCAGGGGGCGAGCCAAAAACATTCAGTACTTC

J gene: TRBJ1-1
CDR3 length: 13
D gene: -
clone size: few
V gene: TRBV5-1
CDR3 protein: CASSFRGGTEAFF
CDR3 DNA: TGCGCCAGCAGCTTTAGGGGAGGCACTGAAGCTTTCTTT

J gene: TRBJ1-1
CDR3 length: 15
D gene: -
clone size: many
V gene: TRBV4-2
CDR3 protein: CASSQGASLGTEAFF
CDR3 DNA: TGTGCCAGCAGCCAAGGGGCGTCCCTGGGAACTGAAGCTTTCTTT

J gene: TRBJ1-5
CDR3 length: 15
D gene: -
clone size: many
V gene: TRBV2
CDR3 protein: CASSGSRVSNQPQHF
CDR3 DNA: TGTGCCAGCAGCGGTTCCAGGGTTAGCAATCAGCCCCAGCATTTT

J gene: TRBJ1-2
CDR3 length: 13
D gene: -
clone size: many
V gene: TRBV28
CDR3 protein: CASSLRLNYGYTF
CDR3 DNA: TGTGCCAGCAGTTTACGCCTCAACTATGGCTACACCTTC

J gene: TRBJ1-4
CDR3 length: 13
D gene: -
clone size: many
V gene: TRBV7-2
CDR3 protein: CASTQGPGEKLFF
CDR3 DNA: TGTGCCAGCACCCAAGGACCGGGGGAAAAACTGTTTTTT

J gene: TRBJ2-7
CDR3 length: 13
D gene: TRBD2
clone size: many
V gene: TRBV20-1
CDR3 protein: CSASASGRYEQYF
CDR3 DNA: TGCAGTGCTAGCGCTAGCGGGAGGTACGAGCAGTACTTC

J gene: TRBJ1-5
CDR3 length: 15
D gene: -
clone size: many
V gene: TRBV7-9
CDR3 protein: CASSSGMNSNQPQHF
CDR3 DNA: TGTGCCAGCAGCTCGGGGATGAATAGCAATCAGCCCCAGCATTTT

J gene: TRBJ2-7
CDR3 length: 10
D gene: -
clone size: many
V gene: TRBV28
CDR3 protein: CACGAYEQYF
CDR3 DNA: TGTGCCTGTGGCGCTTACGAGCAGTACTTC

J gene: TRBJ2-1
CDR3 length: 12
D gene: -
clone size: many
V gene: TRBV28
CDR3 protein: CASNEGDDEQFF
CDR3 DNA: TGTGCCAGCAATGAAGGTGACGATGAGCAGTTCTTC

J gene: TRBJ2-1
CDR3 length: 16
D gene: TRBD2
clone size: many
V gene: TRBV4-3
CDR3 protein: CASSQDWTGGYNEQFF
CDR3 DNA: TGCGCCAGCAGCCAAGATTGGACGGGAGGCTACAATGAGCAGTTCTTC

J gene: TRBJ1-2
CDR3 length: 13
D gene: -
clone size: medium-sized
V gene: TRBV5-1
CDR3 protein: CASSLWRGGGYTF
CDR3 DNA: TGCGCCAGCAGCTTGTGGAGGGGAGGTGGCTACACCTTC

J gene: TRBJ2-7
CDR3 length: 13
D gene: -
clone size: -
V gene: TRBV6-2/TRBV6-3
CDR3 protein: CASSYDGNYEQYF
CDR3 DNA: TGTGCCAGCAGTTACGACGGGAACTACGAGCAGTACTTC

J gene: TRBJ2-1
CDR3 length: 15
D gene: TRBD2
clone size: medium-sized
V gene: TRBV7-9
CDR3 protein: CASSLGFSGRSEQFF
CDR3 DNA: TGTGCCAGCAGCTTAGGGTTTAGCGGGAGATCTGAGCAGTTCTTC

J gene: TRBJ2-3
CDR3 length: 18
D gene: TRBD2
clone size: many
V gene: TRBV5-8
CDR3 protein: CASSQGQILAGVTDTQYF
CDR3 DNA: TGTGCCAGCAGCCAAGGACAGATACTAGCGGGAGTTACAGATACGCAGTATTTT